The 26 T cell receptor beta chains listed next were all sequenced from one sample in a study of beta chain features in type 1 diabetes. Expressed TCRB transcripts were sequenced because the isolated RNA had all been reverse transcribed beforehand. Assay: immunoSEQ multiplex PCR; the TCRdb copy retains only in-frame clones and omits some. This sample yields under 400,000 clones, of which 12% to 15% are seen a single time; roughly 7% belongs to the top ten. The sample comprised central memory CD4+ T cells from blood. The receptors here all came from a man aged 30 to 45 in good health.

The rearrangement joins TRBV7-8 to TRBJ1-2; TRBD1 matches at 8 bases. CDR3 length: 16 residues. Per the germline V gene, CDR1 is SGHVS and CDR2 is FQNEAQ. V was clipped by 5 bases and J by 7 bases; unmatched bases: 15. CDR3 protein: CASSPTGAGGGFGYTF. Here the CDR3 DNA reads TGTGCCAGCAGCCCGACTGGGGCAGGGGGCGGATTTGGCTACACCTTC.

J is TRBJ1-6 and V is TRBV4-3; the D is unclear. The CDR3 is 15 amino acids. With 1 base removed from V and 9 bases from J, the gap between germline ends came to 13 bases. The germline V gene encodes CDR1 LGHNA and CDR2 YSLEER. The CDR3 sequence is CASSQGAARTSPLHF. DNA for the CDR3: TGCGCCAGCAGCCAAGGGGCCGCTCGAACTTCACCCCTCCACTTT.

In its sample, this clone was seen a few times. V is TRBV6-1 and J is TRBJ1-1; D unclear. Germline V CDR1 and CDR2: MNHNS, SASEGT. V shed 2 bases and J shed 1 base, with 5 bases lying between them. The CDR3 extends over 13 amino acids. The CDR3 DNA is TGTGCCAGCAGTGAATCTTGGAACACTGAAGCTTTCTTT. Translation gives CASSESWNTEAFF.

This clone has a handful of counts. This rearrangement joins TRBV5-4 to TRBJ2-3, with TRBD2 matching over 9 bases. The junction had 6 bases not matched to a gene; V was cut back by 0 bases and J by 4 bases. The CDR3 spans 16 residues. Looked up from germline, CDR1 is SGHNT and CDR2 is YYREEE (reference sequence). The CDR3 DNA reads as TGTGCCAGCAGCTTGGCGGCGGGGGGGCGAGCAGATACGCAGTATTTT. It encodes CASSLAAGGRADTQYF.

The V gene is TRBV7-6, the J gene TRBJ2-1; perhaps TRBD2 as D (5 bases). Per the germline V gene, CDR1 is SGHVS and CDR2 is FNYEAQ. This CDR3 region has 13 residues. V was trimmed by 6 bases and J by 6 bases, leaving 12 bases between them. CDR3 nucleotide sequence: TGTGCCAGCAGTCTAAGAACTAGCAATGAGCAGTTCTTC. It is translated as CASSLRTSNEQFF.

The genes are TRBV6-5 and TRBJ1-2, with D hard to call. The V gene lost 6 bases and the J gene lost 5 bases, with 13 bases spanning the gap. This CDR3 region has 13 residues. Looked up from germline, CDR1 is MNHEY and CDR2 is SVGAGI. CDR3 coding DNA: TGTGCCAGCAGACTCCGCGGGCTTTATGGCTACACCTTC. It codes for CASRLRGLYGYTF.

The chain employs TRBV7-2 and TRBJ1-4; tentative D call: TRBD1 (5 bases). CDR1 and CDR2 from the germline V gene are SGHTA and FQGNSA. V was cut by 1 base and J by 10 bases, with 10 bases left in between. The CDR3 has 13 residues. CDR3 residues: CASSLGPGRKLFF. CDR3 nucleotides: TGTGCCAGCAGCTTAGGCCCAGGGAGAAAACTGTTTTTT.

In DNA form, the CDR3 reads TGTGCCAGCAGCCCGAACGAGCGGGGTTTCGGCTACACCTTC. Amino acid sequence: CASSPNERGFGYTF. The rearrangement links TRBV7-2 to TRBJ1-2; D remains ambiguous. Germline V gives CDR1 SGHTA, CDR2 FQGNSA. CDR3 length: 14 residues. V lost 5 bases to trimming and J lost 8 bases, with 18 bases between them.

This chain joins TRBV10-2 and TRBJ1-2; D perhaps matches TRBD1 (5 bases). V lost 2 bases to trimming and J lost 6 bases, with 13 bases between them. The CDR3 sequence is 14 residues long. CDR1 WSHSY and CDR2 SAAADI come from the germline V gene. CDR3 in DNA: TGCGCCAGCAGTGAGCAGGGAGTTCTCGATGGCTACACCTTC. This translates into CASSEQGVLDGYTF.

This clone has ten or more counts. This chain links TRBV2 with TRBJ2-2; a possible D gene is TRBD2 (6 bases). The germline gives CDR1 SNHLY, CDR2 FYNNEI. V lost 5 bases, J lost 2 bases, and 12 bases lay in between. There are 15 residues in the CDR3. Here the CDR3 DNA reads TGTGCCAGCAGTTTGGAGGGGACCAACACCGGGGAGCTGTTTTTT. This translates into CASSLEGTNTGELFF.

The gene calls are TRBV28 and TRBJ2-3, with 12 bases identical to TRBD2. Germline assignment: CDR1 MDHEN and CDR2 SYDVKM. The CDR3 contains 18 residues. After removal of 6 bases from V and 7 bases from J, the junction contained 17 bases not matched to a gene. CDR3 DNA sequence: TGTGCCAGCAGCTTCTCATGGGGAGGTCTAGCGGGAGGGTATACGCAGTATTTT. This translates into CASSFSWGGLAGGYTQYF.

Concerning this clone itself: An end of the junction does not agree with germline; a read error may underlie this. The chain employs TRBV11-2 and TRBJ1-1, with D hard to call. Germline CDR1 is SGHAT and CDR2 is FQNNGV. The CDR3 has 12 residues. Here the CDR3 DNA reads TGTACCAGCAGCTTAGTGAAAAGTGAAGCTTTCTTT. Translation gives CTSSLVKSEAFF.

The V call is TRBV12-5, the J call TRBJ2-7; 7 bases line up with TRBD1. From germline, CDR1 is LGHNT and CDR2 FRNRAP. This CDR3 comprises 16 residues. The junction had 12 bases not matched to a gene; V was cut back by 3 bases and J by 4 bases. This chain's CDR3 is CASGFPQGNEGYEQYF. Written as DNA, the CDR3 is TGTGCTAGTGGTTTCCCACAGGGGAACGAGGGGTACGAGCAGTACTTC.

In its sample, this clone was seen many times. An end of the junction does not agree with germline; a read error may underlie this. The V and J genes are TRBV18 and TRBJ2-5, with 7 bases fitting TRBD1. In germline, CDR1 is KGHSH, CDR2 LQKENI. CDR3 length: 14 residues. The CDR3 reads CASHSGQRREAQYF. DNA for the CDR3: TGTGCCAGCCATTCGGGACAGAGAAGAGAGGCCCAGTACTTC. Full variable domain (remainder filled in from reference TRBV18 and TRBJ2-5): NAGVMQNPRHLVRRRGQEARLRCSPMKGHSHVYWYRQLPEEGLKFMVYLQKENIIDESGMPKERFSAEFPKEGPSILRIQQVVRGDSAAYFCASHSGQRREAQYFGPGTRLLVL.

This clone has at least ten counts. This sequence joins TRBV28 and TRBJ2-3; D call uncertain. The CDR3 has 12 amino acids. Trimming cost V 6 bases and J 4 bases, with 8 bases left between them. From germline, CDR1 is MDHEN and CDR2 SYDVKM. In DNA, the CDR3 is TGTGCCAGCAGCAGTAACGCAGATACGCAGTATTTT. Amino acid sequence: CASSSNADTQYF.

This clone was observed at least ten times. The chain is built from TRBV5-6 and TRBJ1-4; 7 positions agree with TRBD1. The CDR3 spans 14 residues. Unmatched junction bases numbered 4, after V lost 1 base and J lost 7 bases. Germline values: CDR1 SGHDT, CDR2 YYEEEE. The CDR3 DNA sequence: TGTGCCAGCAGCTTGCAGGGGGTTCGTGAAAAACTGTTTTTT. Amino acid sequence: CASSLQGVREKLFF.

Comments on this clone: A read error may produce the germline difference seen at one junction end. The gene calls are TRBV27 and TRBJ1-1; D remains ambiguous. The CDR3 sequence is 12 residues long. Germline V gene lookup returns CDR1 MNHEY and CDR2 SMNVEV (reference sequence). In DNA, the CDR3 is TGCGCCAGCAGCCGAGGACGGTCGGAAGCTTTCTTT. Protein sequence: CASSRGRSEAFF.

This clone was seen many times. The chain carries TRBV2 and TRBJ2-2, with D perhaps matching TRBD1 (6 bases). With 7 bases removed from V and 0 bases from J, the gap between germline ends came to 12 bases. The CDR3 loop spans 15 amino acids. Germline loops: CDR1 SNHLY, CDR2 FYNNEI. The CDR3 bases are TGTGCCAGCAATGGCAGGGGAACGAACACCGGGGAGCTGTTTTTT. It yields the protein CASNGRGTNTGELFF.

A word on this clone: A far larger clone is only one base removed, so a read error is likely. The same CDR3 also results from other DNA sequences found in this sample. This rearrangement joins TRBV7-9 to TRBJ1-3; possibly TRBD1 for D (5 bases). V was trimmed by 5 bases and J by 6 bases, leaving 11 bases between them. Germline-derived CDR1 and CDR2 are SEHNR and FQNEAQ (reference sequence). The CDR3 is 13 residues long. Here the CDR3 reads CASSQGGENTIYF. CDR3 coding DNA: TGTGCCAGCAGCCAAGGAGGGGAAAACACCATATATTTT.

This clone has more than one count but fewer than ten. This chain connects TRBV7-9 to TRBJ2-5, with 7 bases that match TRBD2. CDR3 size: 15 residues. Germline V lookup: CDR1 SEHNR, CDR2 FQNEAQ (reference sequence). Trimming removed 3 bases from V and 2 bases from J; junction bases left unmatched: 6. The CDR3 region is CASSLVGGNQETQYF. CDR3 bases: TGTGCCAGCAGCTTGGTGGGGGGGAATCAAGAGACCCAGTACTTC.

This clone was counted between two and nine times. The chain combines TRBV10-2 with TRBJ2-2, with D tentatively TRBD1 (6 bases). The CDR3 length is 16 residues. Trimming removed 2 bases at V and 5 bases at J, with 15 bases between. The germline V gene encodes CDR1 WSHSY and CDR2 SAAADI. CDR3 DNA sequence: TGCGCCAGCAGTGAGAGGAAGGGGGAAAATACCGGGGAGCTGTTTTTT. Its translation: CASSERKGENTGELFF.

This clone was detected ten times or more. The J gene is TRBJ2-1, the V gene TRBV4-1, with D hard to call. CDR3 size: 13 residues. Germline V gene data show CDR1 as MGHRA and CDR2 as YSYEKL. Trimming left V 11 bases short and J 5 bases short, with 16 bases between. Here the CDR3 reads CASRAWRNNEQFF. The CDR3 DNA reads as TGCGCCTCCCGGGCATGGCGGAACAATGAGCAGTTCTTC.

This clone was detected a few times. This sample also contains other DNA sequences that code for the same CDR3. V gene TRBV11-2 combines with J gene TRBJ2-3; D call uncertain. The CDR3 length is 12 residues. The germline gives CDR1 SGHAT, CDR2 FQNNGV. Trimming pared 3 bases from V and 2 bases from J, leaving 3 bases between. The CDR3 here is CASSFHTDTQYF. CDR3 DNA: TGTGCCAGCAGCTTCCACACAGATACGCAGTATTTT.

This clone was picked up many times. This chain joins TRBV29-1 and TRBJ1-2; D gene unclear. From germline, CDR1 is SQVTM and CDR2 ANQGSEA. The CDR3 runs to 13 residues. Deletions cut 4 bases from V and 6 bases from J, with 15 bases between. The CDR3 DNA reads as TGCAGCGTTGTGAAGGCCCGGGAAGATGGCTACACCTTC. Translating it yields CSVVKAREDGYTF. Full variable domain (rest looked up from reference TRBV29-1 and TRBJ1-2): SAVISQKPSRDICQRGTSLTIQCQVDSQVTMMFWYRQQPGQSLTLIATANQGSEATYESGFVIDKFPISRPNLTFSTLTVSNMSPEDSSIYLCSVVKAREDGYTFGSGTRLTVV.

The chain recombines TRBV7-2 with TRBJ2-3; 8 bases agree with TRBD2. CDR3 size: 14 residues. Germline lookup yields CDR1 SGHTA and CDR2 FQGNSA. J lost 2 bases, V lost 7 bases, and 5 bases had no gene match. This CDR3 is CASTSGGPTDTQYF. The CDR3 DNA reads TGTGCCAGCACCAGCGGGGGCCCCACAGATACGCAGTATTTT. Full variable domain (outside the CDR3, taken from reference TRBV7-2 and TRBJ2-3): GAGVSQSPSNKVTEKGKDVELRCDPISGHTALYWYRQSLGQGLEFLIYFQGNSAPDKSGLPSDRFSAERTGGSVSTLTIQRTQQEDSAVYLCASTSGGPTDTQYFGPGTRLTVL.

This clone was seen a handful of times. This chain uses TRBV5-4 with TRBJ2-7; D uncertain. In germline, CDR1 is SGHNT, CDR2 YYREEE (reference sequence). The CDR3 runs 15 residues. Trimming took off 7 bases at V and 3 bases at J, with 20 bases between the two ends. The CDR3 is CASSTPRANHYEQYF. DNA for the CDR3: TGTGCCAGCTCTACCCCGAGAGCTAACCACTACGAGCAGTACTTC.